The 8 T cell receptor beta chains presented below share a single source sample, sequenced in a study of cytomegalovirus exposure and HLA in healthy donors. It was with 60 Vbeta and 13 Jbeta primers that the PCR ran. TCRdb's table, derived via immunoSEQ multiplex PCR, lists solely in-frame clones and lacks some. This sample's table reports about 46,000 clones. Sequences were obtained from PBMCs. These receptors all stem from a woman aged 40 to 50 in good health and CMV-seronegative.

The chain combines TRBV9 with TRBJ2-7, with 8 bases matching TRBD2. This CDR3 contains 15 residues. The V gene's germline CDR1 is SGDLS and CDR2 YYNGEE. The ends lost 0 bases at V and 9 bases at J; junction bases unmatched: 11. The CDR3 DNA reads TGTGCCAGCAGCGTAGGCCCAGCGGGAGAACCCCCGCAGTACTTC. Amino acids: CASSVGPAGEPPQYF.

The chain combines TRBV5-1 with TRBJ2-3; D gene ambiguous. Germline-derived CDR1 and CDR2 are SGHRS and YFSETQ. The V end was cut by 1 base, the J end by 1 base, with 7 bases between. This CDR3 has 14 amino acids. CDR3 sequence (DNA): TGCGCCAGCAGCTTGAAACCGGGCACAGATACGCAGTATTTT. Translating gives CASSLKPGTDTQYF. Drawing the rest from reference TRBV5-1 and TRBJ2-3, the complete variable domain is KAGVTQTPRYLIKTRGQQVTLSCSPISGHRSVSWYQQTPGQGLQFLFEYFSETQRNKGNFPGRFSGRQFSNSRSEMNVSTLELGDSALYLCASSLKPGTDTQYFGPGTRLTVL.

The V and J genes are TRBV19 and TRBJ2-7; no clear D. Germline lookup yields CDR1 LNHDA and CDR2 SQIVND (reference sequence). The CDR3 totals 14 residues. Trimming removed 6 bases at V and 0 bases at J, with 12 bases between. CDR3 DNA sequence: TGTGCCAGTAGCGCCATTTCGGGCTCCTACGAGCAGTACTTC. Its protein product is CASSAISGSYEQYF.

The rearrangement links TRBV5-1 to TRBJ2-3, with D perhaps matching TRBD2 (6 bases). The CDR3 is 15 amino acids. V lost 1 base and J 0 bases, leaving 9 bases between the germline ends. Germline V gene data show CDR1 as SGHRS and CDR2 as YFSETQ. In DNA form, the CDR3 reads TGCGCCAGCAGCTTGCAACGGGAGAGCACAGATACGCAGTATTTT. Protein: CASSLQRESTDTQYF.

This rearrangement joins TRBV29-1 to TRBJ2-1; possible D gene TRBD2, 5 bases. This CDR3 has 14 residues. The V gene's germline CDR1 is SQVTM and CDR2 ANQGSEA. The CDR3 protein is CGSLRGMGGNEQFF. Here the CDR3 DNA reads TGCGGAAGTCTTCGGGGAATGGGTGGTAATGAGCAGTTCTTC.

The chain combines TRBV5-1 with TRBJ2-1; 11 bases align to TRBD2. Looked up from germline, CDR1 is SGHRS and CDR2 is YFSETQ. The CDR3 extends over 16 amino acids. V was pared by 0 bases and J by 9 bases, with 8 bases of the junction left unmatched. The CDR3 DNA reads as TGCGCCAGCAGCTTGGAGGGACTAGCGGAGACGGGTGAGCAGTTCTTC. It is translated as CASSLEGLAETGEQFF.

The chain recombines TRBV19 with TRBJ2-3, with TRBD1 identical over 8 bases. Looked up from germline, CDR1 is LNHDA and CDR2 is SQIVND (reference sequence). CDR3 size: 14 residues. Unmatched junction bases numbered 5, after V lost 5 bases and J lost 4 bases. CDR3 bases: TGTGCCAGTAGTTGGACAGGGTTATCAGATACGCAGTATTTT. This gives the protein CASSWTGLSDTQYF.

The chain recombines TRBV30 with TRBJ2-3; D gene uncertain. Per germline, CDR1 GTSNPN and CDR2 SVGIG (reference sequence). The CDR3 extends over 12 amino acids. Trimming pared 2 bases from V and 4 bases from J, leaving 7 bases between. DNA of the CDR3: TGTGCCTGGAGTTCTCCTCCAGATACGCAGTATTTT. Translating it yields CAWSSPPDTQYF.